The next 31 T cell receptor beta chains were all read from a single sample in a study of identical twins. Via MiXCR, TCRdb re-called the 5' RACE reads, giving one row per CDR3 protein. The sample yields fewer than 800,000 distinct CDR3 sequences, 7% to 7.5% seen once. These same records also appear under a second study, on yellow fever vaccine responses in identical twins.

Sequencing input: PBMCs. Receptors originate from a woman aged 18-29 years in good health.

This sequence joins TRBV2 and TRBJ2-1; D not certain. The CDR3 is 14 residues long. Per the germline V gene, CDR1 is SNHLY and CDR2 is FYNNEI. Trimming removed 4 bases at V and 7 bases at J, with 14 bases between. This CDR3 reads CASSGRPMGNEQFF. DNA of the CDR3: TGTGCCAGCAGTGGTAGGCCGATGGGGAATGAGCAGTTCTTC.

This clonotype was picked up many times. The genes are TRBV4-1 and TRBJ2-3; a possible D gene is TRBD2 (6 bases). Trimming cost V 0 bases and J 6 bases, with 16 bases left between them. This CDR3 spans 16 amino acids. Germline V gene lookup returns CDR1 MGHRA and CDR2 YSYEKL. CDR3 nucleotides: TGCGCCAGCAGCCAAGATATCGAGGGACTCATGGATACGCAGTATTTT. This sequence encodes CASSQDIEGLMDTQYF.

There are many counts of this clonotype. The gene calls are TRBV3-1 and TRBJ2-3; D is unresolved. V was trimmed by 2 bases and J by 6 bases, leaving 9 bases between them. This CDR3 is built from 13 residues. CDR1 is LGHDT and CDR2 is YNNKEL in the germline V gene (reference sequence). The CDR3 DNA sequence: TGTGCCAGCAGCCAAAATTTAAGGGATACGCAGTATTTT. Residues: CASSQNLRDTQYF.

This clonotype has ten or more counts. V is TRBV5-1 and J is TRBJ2-5; D is perhaps TRBD1 (5 bases). This CDR3 is built from 16 residues. Trimming cost V 5 bases and J 0 bases, with 17 bases left between them. CDR1 and CDR2 from the germline V gene are SGHRS and YFSETQ. CDR3 sequence (DNA): TGCGCCAGCAGTTGGGTTCAGGCCAGGGACCAAGAGACCCAGTACTTC. Amino acids: CASSWVQARDQETQYF.

The V call is TRBV4-1, the J call TRBJ2-7; possible D gene TRBD1, 6 bases. The CDR3 has 15 residues. V was clipped by 0 bases and J by 9 bases, with 18 bases between them. The germline V gene has CDR1 MGHRA and CDR2 YSYEKL. The CDR3, as DNA: TGCGCCAGCAGCCAAGATGATAGGGTACAGGGTAGGCAGTACGTC. Translation gives CASSQDDRVQGRQYV.

Many counts were recorded for this clonotype. The chain combines TRBV20-1 with TRBJ1-1, with a possible D match to TRBD1 (6 bases). From germline, CDR1 is DFQATT and CDR2 SNEGSKA (reference sequence). The CDR3 totals 14 residues. V was trimmed by 6 bases and J by 2 bases, leaving 16 bases between them. For the CDR3, the DNA is TGCAGTGCCAGGGGTCCAGGTCCCAACACTGAAGCTTTCTTT. Protein product: CSARGPGPNTEAFF.

As for this clonotype: The junction departs from germline at one end; a sequencing error may be responsible. CDR3 sequence (DNA): TGTGCCAGCAGTTTTCTCCTGACGGGTGCCCCTCTCTTC. Translating it yields CASSFLLTGAPLF. This chain uses TRBV12-3 or TRBV12-4 with TRBJ2-1; D is undetermined. CDR3 length equals 13 residues.

In this sample, this clonotype turned up a few times. The rearrangement joins TRBV21-1 to TRBJ2-1; the DNA was not used to check the table's D call, TRBD2. TRBV21-1 is given as a pseudogene. This CDR3 contains 17 residues. Written as DNA, the CDR3 is TGTGCCAGCAGCAAAGCGATACCGGGACTATCCTACAATGAGCAGTTCTTC. Amino acids: CASSKAIPGLSYNEQFF.

This clonotype showed up just once. V gene TRBV20-1 combines with J gene TRBJ2-3; 11 bases map to TRBD2. CDR1 is DFQATT, CDR2 SNEGSKA, per germline (reference sequence). This CDR3 contains 14 residues. Trimming took 3 bases from V and 6 from J; bases not matched to a gene: 5. Written as DNA, the CDR3 is TGCAGTGCTAGTCTAGCGGGGGGCGGGGATACGCAGTATTTT. Residues: CSASLAGGGDTQYF.

The table lists this clonotype with many counts. CDR3 loop: CASRLRPGVGNEQFF. The CDR3 coding sequence is TGTGCCAGCAGACTCCGCCCGGGGGTGGGAAATGAGCAGTTCTTC. The chain couples TRBV6-1 to TRBJ2-1, with D perhaps matching TRBD2 (6 bases). The CDR3 loop spans 15 amino acids. Between the trimmed V and J ends, which lost 6 bases and 7 bases, there was a span of 19 bases. In germline, CDR1 is MNHNS, CDR2 SASEGT.

The chain joins TRBV5-5 to TRBJ2-5; D ambiguous. CDR1 is SGHKS and CDR2 is YYEKEE in the germline V gene (reference sequence). The V and J ends lost 4 bases and 7 bases respectively, with 17 bases between them. The CDR3 is 14 residues long. CDR3 DNA: TGTGCCAGCAGCATCTCTCGACCGGGCGGGACCCAGTACTTC. This translates into CASSISRPGGTQYF.

Many counts were recorded for this clonotype. The rearrangement uses TRBV6-1 and TRBJ2-3, with D maybe TRBD1 (5 bases). The germline CDR1 and CDR2 sequences are MNHNS and SASEGT. CDR3 length: 16 amino acids. V dropped 7 bases and J dropped 0 bases, with 17 bases sitting between them. This CDR3 is CASTRRRAASTDTQYF. DNA for the CDR3: TGTGCCAGCACGCGCCGCAGGGCCGCTAGCACAGATACGCAGTATTTT.

This clonotype was seen only a few times. The rearrangement joins TRBV4-1 to TRBJ2-5, with D perhaps TRBD1 (5 bases). The germline gives CDR1 MGHRA, CDR2 YSYEKL. The length of the CDR3 is 15 residues. Deletions cut 3 bases from V and 1 base from J, with 12 bases between. Here the CDR3 reads CASSHYAGLQETQYF. The CDR3 DNA follows: TGCGCCAGCAGCCATTACGCAGGGCTCCAAGAGACCCAGTACTTC.

This clonotype was seen many times. The J gene is TRBJ2-7, the V gene TRBV12-3 or TRBV12-4, with D unresolved. V lost 6 bases to trimming and J lost 0 bases, with 9 bases between them. The CDR3 extends over 13 amino acids. The CDR3 DNA reads TGTGCCAGCAGGCATATCCTCTCCTACGAGCAGTACTTC. This encodes CASRHILSYEQYF.

This clonotype was seen at least ten times. The chain couples TRBV7-9 to TRBJ2-5, with D perhaps matching TRBD1 (6 bases). Trimming left V 3 bases short and J 2 bases short, with 10 bases between. Germline-derived CDR1 and CDR2 are SEHNR and FQNEAQ (reference sequence). CDR3 length equals 14 residues. CDR3 DNA sequence: TGTGCCAGCAGCTTCCTACAGGGTCAAGAGACCCAGTACTTC. Amino acids: CASSFLQGQETQYF.

The V call is TRBV6-1, the J call TRBJ1-4; D is perhaps TRBD1 (6 bases). The CDR3 totals 13 residues. V lost 6 bases to trimming and J lost 5 bases, with 10 bases between them. Germline CDR1 MNHNS, CDR2 SASEGT. For the CDR3, the DNA is TGTGCCAGCAGGGACAGCTTAAATGAAAAACTGTTTTTT. Translation gives CASRDSLNEKLFF.

The rearrangement links TRBV25-1 to TRBJ2-7; D perhaps matches TRBD2 (6 bases). Germline loops: CDR1 MGHDK, CDR2 SYGVNS. V was shortened by 8 bases and J by 6 bases, with 23 bases between the two germline ends. The CDR3 runs 15 residues. The CDR3 sequence is CASGPANRETGEQYF. In nucleotides, the CDR3 is TGTGCCAGCGGACCAGCGAACCGGGAGACGGGCGAGCAGTACTTC.

This clonotype was seen more than once but under ten times. The chain combines TRBV2 with TRBJ1-5, with a possible D match to TRBD1 (6 bases). CDR1 and CDR2 from the germline V gene are SNHLY and FYNNEI. The CDR3 extends over 14 amino acids. V lost 4 bases, J lost 6 bases, and 13 bases lay in between. CDR3 loop: CASSVQGEGQPQHF. The CDR3 DNA sequence: TGTGCCAGCAGTGTACAGGGAGAGGGTCAGCCCCAGCATTTT.

Only a few counts were recorded for this clonotype. The chain uses TRBV7-8 and TRBJ2-7; the D gene is possibly TRBD2 (5 bases). Germline CDR1 SGHVS, CDR2 FQNEAQ. This CDR3 is 14 amino acids long. Trimming removed 0 bases from V and 5 bases from J, with 11 bases in between. DNA of the CDR3: TGTGCCAGCAGCTTAGCGGGAGCGGCAAACGAGCAGTACTTC. It encodes CASSLAGAANEQYF.

This chain links TRBV6-1 with TRBJ2-7; 7 nucleotides line up with TRBD2. Germline assignment: CDR1 MNHNS and CDR2 SASEGT. After removal of 5 bases from V and 1 base from J, the junction contained 8 bases not matched to a gene. CDR3 length: 15 residues. CDR3 in amino acids: CASSPLRGGSYEQYV. The CDR3 coding sequence is TGTGCCAGCAGTCCCCTTCGCGGGGGATCCTACGAGCAGTACGTC.

The chain links TRBV7-2 to TRBJ2-7; 7 bases match TRBD2. Trimming took 0 bases from V and 2 from J; bases not matched to a gene: 4. The CDR3 has 15 residues. CDR1 SGHTA and CDR2 FQGNSA come from the germline V gene. DNA for the CDR3: TGTGCCAGCAGCTTAGCTGCCGGGACTACCTACGAGCAGTACTTC. Its translation is CASSLAAGTTYEQYF.

This clonotype appeared many times. The V gene is TRBV7-9, the J gene TRBJ1-1, with no clear D. The ends were cut back, 5 bases at V and 1 base at J, with 14 bases in the middle. Germline V CDR1 and CDR2: SEHNR, FQNEAQ (reference sequence). The CDR3 is 15 amino acids. CDR3 nucleotides: TGTGCCAGCAGCCACCCTCTTCCGCGGAACACTGAAGCTTTCTTT. Its protein is CASSHPLPRNTEAFF. The full variable domain, its missing parts supplied by reference TRBV7-9 and TRBJ1-1, is DTGVSQNPRHKITKRGQNVTFRCDPISEHNRLYWYRQTLGQGPEFLTYFQNEAQLEKSRLLSDRFSAERPKGSFSTLEIQRTEQGDSAMYLCASSHPLPRNTEAFFGQGTRLTVV.

Many counts were recorded for this clonotype. The chain employs TRBV2 and TRBJ1-1; D gene ambiguous. Germline values: CDR1 SNHLY, CDR2 FYNNEI. The CDR3 is 14 amino acids. In DNA, the CDR3 is TGTGCTACGACCAAGGGTCAGAGGGACACTGAAGCTTTCTTT. The encoded protein is CATTKGQRDTEAFF.

The rearrangement joins TRBV20-1 to TRBJ2-3; 15 bases are a match to TRBD2. V shed 1 base and J 1 base; nucleotides not matched to a gene: 6. The CDR3 length is 18 residues. Per the germline V gene, CDR1 is DFQATT and CDR2 is SNEGSKA (reference sequence). CDR3 coding DNA: TGCAGTGCTAGAGGGACTAGCGGGAGGGCCTCTCGCACAGATACGCAGTATTTT. Translation: CSARGTSGRASRTDTQYF.

The rearrangement links TRBV20-1 to TRBJ1-2; D gene unclear. The length of the CDR3 is 12 residues. V lost 5 bases to trimming and J lost 4 bases, with 11 bases between them. CDR1 and CDR2 from the germline V gene are DFQATT and SNEGSKA (reference sequence). The CDR3 spells CSAGPRGYGYTF. DNA of the CDR3: TGCAGTGCTGGCCCTCGGGGCTATGGCTACACCTTC.

The chain couples TRBV2 to TRBJ2-7; D may be TRBD2 (6 bases). The CDR3 extends over 13 amino acids. V lost 6 bases and J 3 bases, leaving 12 bases between the germline ends. Germline values: CDR1 SNHLY, CDR2 FYNNEI. This CDR3 reads CASRRAGGYEQYF. CDR3 in DNA: TGTGCCAGCAGACGAGCCGGGGGCTACGAGCAGTACTTC.

This clonotype was observed at least ten times. This chain links TRBV20-1 with TRBJ1-6; 9 bases line up with TRBD1. Germline V lookup: CDR1 DFQATT, CDR2 SNEGSKA (reference sequence). CDR3 size: 15 residues. The junction had 6 bases not matched to a gene; V was cut back by 6 bases and J by 3 bases. The CDR3 region has the DNA TGCAGTGCGAGGACAGGGGTGGTCTATAATTCACCCCTCCACTTT. This translates into CSARTGVVYNSPLHF.

There are many counts of this clonotype. The chain recombines TRBV28 with TRBJ2-1; TRBD2 agrees at 10 bases. The junction had 6 bases not matched to a gene; V was cut back by 9 bases and J by 4 bases. CDR1 MDHEN and CDR2 SYDVKM come from the germline V gene. The CDR3 extends over 14 amino acids. For the CDR3, the DNA is TGTGCCAGTCGAGCGGGAGGGTCTTACAATGAGCAGTTCTTC. This sequence encodes CASRAGGSYNEQFF.

This clonotype has only a few counts. J is TRBJ2-5 and V is TRBV18; possibly TRBD1 for D (6 bases). V shed 2 bases and J shed 3 bases, with 13 bases lying between them. Germline CDR1 reads KGHSH; CDR2 reads LQKENI. The CDR3 loop spans 15 amino acids. Here the CDR3 DNA reads TGTGCCAGCTCACCATGGTACAGGGCGGAAGAGACCCAGTACTTC. Its translation: CASSPWYRAEETQYF.

Remarks on this clonotype: A much larger clone differs from this one at a single base, so this may be a read error. The rearrangement joins TRBV7-2 to TRBJ2-1; D is possibly TRBD2 (5 bases). The CDR3 length is 20 residues. From germline, CDR1 is SGHTA and CDR2 FQGNSA. CDR3 in amino acids: CASSLAVRTPLHEKYNVQFF. The CDR3 nucleotides read TGTGCCAGCAGCTTAGCGGTGAGGACTCCCCTACACGAGAAGTACAATGTGCAGTTCTTC.

This chain connects TRBV6-5 to TRBJ1-4, with D tentatively TRBD1 (6 bases). The V gene's germline CDR1 is MNHEY and CDR2 SVGAGI. V was cut by 5 bases and J by 11 bases, with 18 bases left in between. The CDR3 totals 14 residues. The CDR3 DNA reads TGTGCCAGCAGTAACCGGTTACAGGGTCCGAAACTGTTTTTT. Amino acids: CASSNRLQGPKLFF.